Presented here are 5 T cell receptor beta chains from one specimen sequenced in a study of identical twins. TCRdb reprocessed the 5' RACE reads via MiXCR and lists one record per CDR3 protein. The table lists about 520,000 distinct CDR3 sequences, 22% of them singletons, with 0.91% in the top ten. These same records also appear under a second study, on T cells expressing NK-cell markers.

The sequenced sample was CD4+ T cells sorted from blood. The source is a woman aged 18-35 years in good health.

This clonotype was recorded a few times. The CDR3 reads CASSDWAGSGEQYF. The CDR3 region has the DNA TGCGCCAGCAGTGATTGGGCAGGGAGTGGCGAGCAGTACTTC. This rearrangement joins TRBV10-1 to TRBJ2-7, with D perhaps matching TRBD1 or TRBD2 (5 bases each). The CDR3 is made up of 14 amino acids. The germline V and J ends were trimmed by 3 bases and 6 bases, with 15 bases remaining between them. The germline CDR1 and CDR2 sequences are WNHNN and SYGVQD (reference sequence).

This clonotype was observed a handful of times. This rearrangement joins TRBV20-1 to TRBJ2-7, with D possibly being TRBD1 (6 bases). CDR1 and CDR2 from the germline V gene are DFQATT and SNEGSKA (reference sequence). Trimming removed 6 bases at V and 3 bases at J, with 18 bases between. The CDR3 contains 14 residues. The CDR3 sequence is CSAFGVVQGYEQYF. As DNA, the CDR3 is TGCAGTGCCTTTGGTGTGGTACAGGGCTACGAGCAGTACTTC.

This clonotype was observed a few times. The rearrangement uses TRBV4-3 and TRBJ2-6; D is unresolved. V shed 1 base and J shed 8 bases, with 9 bases lying between them. The CDR3 runs 14 residues. Germline V gene lookup returns CDR1 LGHNA and CDR2 YSLEER. CDR3 loop: CASSQAVGTNVLTF. Written as DNA, the CDR3 is TGCGCCAGCAGCCAAGCCGTGGGTACCAACGTCCTGACTTTC.

Only a few counts were recorded for this clonotype. The V gene is TRBV29-1, the J gene TRBJ2-1, with TRBD1 as a possible D gene (6 bases). This CDR3 comprises 13 residues. The V gene lost 8 bases and the J gene lost 1 base, with 12 bases spanning the gap. Germline values: CDR1 SQVTM, CDR2 ANQGSEA. CDR3 bases: TGCAGCCCTGGGGGCAGGTCCTACAATGAGCAGTTCTTC. It specifies CSPGGRSYNEQFF.

The chain is built from TRBV5-1 and TRBJ2-1; 9 nucleotides line up with TRBD2. Germline loops: CDR1 SGHRS, CDR2 YFSETQ. V was clipped by 2 bases and J by 4 bases; unmatched bases: 7. The CDR3 loop spans 16 amino acids. CDR3 DNA sequence: TGCGCCAGCAGCTTTATCGGCGGGGGGGCATACAATGAGCAGTTCTTC. This encodes CASSFIGGGAYNEQFF. Full variable domain (remainder filled in from reference TRBV5-1 and TRBJ2-1): KAGVTQTPRYLIKTRGQQVTLSCSPISGHRSVSWYQQTPGQGLQFLFEYFSETQRNKGNFPGRFSGRQFSNSRSEMNVSTLELGDSALYLCASSFIGGGAYNEQFFGPGTRLTVL.